This T cell receptor beta chain was sequenced in a study of regulatory T cells in long-lasting Graves disease. Arm-PCR with iRepertoire HTBI primers amplified the CDR3 regions for these TCR beta libraries. One entry per CDR3 protein, called by TCRdb with MiXCR from the multiplex PCR reads. The data hold around 500,000 distinct CDR3 sequences, with around 13% observed a single time. Time point defined: newly diagnosed GD, antithyroid drugs for less than 3 months. Generation of the TCR library employed RNA extracted from PBMCs. Graves' disease diagnoses followed American Thyroid Association guidelines. Patient provenance is recorded as an endocrinology department in Xi'an, China. With 7 bases removed from V and 1 base from J, the gap between germline ends came to 21 bases. Germline loops: CDR1 MDHEN, CDR2 SYDVKM. The CDR3 is made up of 17 amino acids. This same sample was also taken into another study, of T cells in Graves' hyperthyroidism and ophthalmopathy. That study adds: A set of HTBI primers served as the primers for a first-round RT-PCR of the TCR CDR3.

The chain has TRBV28 and TRBJ2-3; D may be TRBD1 or TRBD2 (7 bases each). The sample here was peripheral blood mononuclear cells (PBMCs), taken at new diagnosis, from a patient treated with antithyroid drugs. This receptor was obtained from a woman aged 25 to 39 with Graves disease. This chain's CDR3 is CASTQGGGPMGTDTQYF. In DNA form, the CDR3 reads TGTGCCAGCACCCAGGGGGGAGGGCCGATGGGCACAGATACGCAGTATTTT.